This T cell receptor (beta chain) was obtained from a study of cytomegalovirus exposure and HLA in healthy donors. Unmatched junction bases numbered 7, after V lost 8 bases and J lost 9 bases. CDR1 and CDR2 (germline): SNHLY, FYNNEI. The CDR3 runs to 13 residues. The PCR made use of 60 Vbeta and 13 Jbeta primers. Method: immunoSEQ multiplex PCR; TCRdb's copy keeps in-frame clones and lacks some. The clone table shows about 110,000 clones, with the ten largest holding more than 0.5%. Study-wide findings and caveats: The majority of TCR sequences were rare, yet some public TCRs appeared in many donors.

Remarks on this clone: Its cognate antigen is unknown.

The receptor comes from a man aged 50-59 years in good health and CMV-seronegative. The chain combines TRBV2 with TRBJ1-6; TRBD1 matches at 7 bases. The sequenced sample was PBMCs. CDR3 coding DNA: TGTGCCAGCGAGGGGGCCAGAGGTTCACCCCTCCACTTT. It is translated as CASEGARGSPLHF.